A single sample is the source of the 6 T cell receptor beta chains below, sequenced in a study of blood T cell repertoires in COVID-19. The assay was immunoSEQ multiplex PCR, and TCRdb's table has in-frame clones only and misses some. This sample yields 280,000 or so clones, of which 85% are seen a single time; less than 15% belongs to the top ten. Sequencing was carried out using peripheral blood. The receptor set was obtained from a human donor in a cohort sampled during active COVID-19.

The chain is built from TRBV9 and TRBJ1-2; possibly TRBD1 for D (6 bases). The CDR3 is 13 amino acids. Trimming removed 3 bases from V and 2 bases from J, with 8 bases in between. Germline assignment: CDR1 SGDLS and CDR2 YYNGEE. DNA of the CDR3: TGTGCCAGCAGCGCCGGGACAAACTATGGCTACACCTTC. Its protein is CASSAGTNYGYTF.

The chain links TRBV6-2 or TRBV6-3 to TRBJ2-3; 8 bases map to TRBD1. The trim removed 5 bases at V and 3 bases at J, leaving 16 bases unmatched. This CDR3 contains 18 residues. CDR1 and CDR2 from the germline V gene are MNHEY and SVGEGT. CDR3: CASSPGQGYGRRTDTQYF. CDR3 coding DNA: TGTGCCAGCAGTCCCGGACAGGGCTACGGGAGACGGACAGATACGCAGTATTTT.

CDR3: CAISGQGGTGELFF. Written as DNA, the CDR3 is TGTGCCATCAGTGGACAGGGAGGAACCGGGGAGCTGTTTTTT. This chain links TRBV10-3 with TRBJ2-2; D possibly corresponds to TRBD1 (7 bases). The CDR3 totals 14 residues. Trimming shortened V by 4 bases and J by 5 bases, and 11 bases separated the two germline ends. Germline-derived CDR1 and CDR2 are ENHRY and SYGVKD.

This clone was counted a single time. V usage is TRBV5-1 and J usage is TRBJ2-3; 9 nucleotides line up with TRBD2. CDR1 is SGHRS and CDR2 is YFSETQ in the germline V gene. The CDR3 length is 15 residues. After removal of 3 bases from V and 4 bases from J, the junction contained 6 bases not matched to a gene. In DNA, the CDR3 is TGCGCCAGCAGCTCTGGACTAGCGTACGCAGATACGCAGTATTTT. Its translation is CASSSGLAYADTQYF.

The gene calls are TRBV6-5 and TRBJ2-1; 8 bases are shared with TRBD2. CDR1 and CDR2 (germline): MNHEY, SVGAGI. This CDR3 has 15 residues. The ends lost 8 bases at V and 9 bases at J; junction bases unmatched: 15. CDR3 amino acids: CASAGGSLDRGEQFF. CDR3 DNA: TGTGCCAGCGCGGGGGGATCCCTAGACCGGGGTGAGCAGTTCTTC.

This clone was recorded a few times. The chain employs TRBV6-6 and TRBJ1-1, with D perhaps TRBD1 (5 bases). Trimming removed 11 bases at V and 7 bases at J, with 20 bases between. CDR1 and CDR2 (germline): MNHNY, SVGAGI (reference sequence). CDR3 length: 13 residues. CDR3 DNA: TGTGCCGCCTTTATGGGGCAGGGCGGTGAAGCTTTCTTT. This sequence encodes CAAFMGQGGEAFF.